The entry that follows covers one T cell receptor (beta chain) sequence. The table came from immunoSEQ multiplex PCR; TCRdb's copy has only in-frame clones and leaves some out. The table has hundreds of thousands of clones, approximately 89% seen once; the top ten hold 8.5% to 14%. This sample stems from a study of blood T cell repertoires in COVID-19. This CDR3 has 13 residues. The germline CDR1 and CDR2 sequences are SGDLS and YYNGEE. Trimming shortened V by 1 base and J by 2 bases, and 4 bases separated the two germline ends. Sequences were obtained from peripheral blood. The V call is TRBV9, the J call TRBJ1-3; unclear D gene. This sequence originates from a woman aged 30 to 39 with COVID-19, enrolled during active disease. In DNA form, the CDR3 reads TGTGCCAGCAGCGTAACAGCTGGAAACACCATATATTTT. This codes for CASSVTAGNTIYF.